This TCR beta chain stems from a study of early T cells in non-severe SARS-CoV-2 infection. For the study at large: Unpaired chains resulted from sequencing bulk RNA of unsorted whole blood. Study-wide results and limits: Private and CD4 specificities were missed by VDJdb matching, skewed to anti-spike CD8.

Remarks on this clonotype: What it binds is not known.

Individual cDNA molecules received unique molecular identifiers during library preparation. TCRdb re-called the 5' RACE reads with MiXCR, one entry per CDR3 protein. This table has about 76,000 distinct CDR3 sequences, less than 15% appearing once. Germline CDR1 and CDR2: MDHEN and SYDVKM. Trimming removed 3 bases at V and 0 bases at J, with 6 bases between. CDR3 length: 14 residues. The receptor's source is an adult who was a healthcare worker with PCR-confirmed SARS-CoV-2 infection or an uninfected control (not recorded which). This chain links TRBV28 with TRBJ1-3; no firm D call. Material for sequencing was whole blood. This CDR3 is CASSFGDSGNTIYF. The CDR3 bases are TGTGCCAGCAGTTTTGGGGACTCTGGAAACACCATATATTTT.